A selection of T cell receptor beta chains follows, all from one sample in a study of shared clonotypes between healthy human individuals. TCRdb's copy holds only in-frame clones and misses some; the assay was immunoSEQ multiplex PCR. Of about 2.2 million clones in the sample, roughly 93% were seen once. The sequencing input was naive CD8+ T cells from PBMCs. All receptors derive from a man aged 18 to 30 in good health. Some clones in this sample may be carry-over from other donors' samples. CDR3s include the opening cysteine and the closing phenylalanine or tryptophan. The D gene is left open where the match is weak. Part of the rows lack a size; the others show once, few, many or a class for expanded clones.

j_call d_call clone_size v_call cdr3_nt cdr3_aa
TRBJ2-3 . . TRBV27 TGTGCCAGCAGCCCTAGCGACTACACAGATACGCAGTATTTT CASSPSDYTDTQYF
TRBJ2-4 . . TRBV21-1 TGTGCCAGCACGCCAATCCTCAGGGACATTCAGTACTTC CASTPILRDIQYF
TRBJ2-5 . . TRBV15 TGTGCCACCAGCAGCCCCTGGGTCCTGAGGGGACAAGAGACCCAGTACTTC CATSSPWVLRGQETQYF
TRBJ2-2 . . TRBV11-2 TGTGCCAGCAGCGCGCGGGACAGTAACACCGGGGAGCTGTTTTTT CASSARDSNTGELFF
TRBJ2-1 . . TRBV11-3 TGTGCCAGCAGCTTAGGGGGGCGATGGTATGAGCAGTTCTTC CASSLGGRWYEQFF
TRBJ2-7 . . TRBV28 TGTGCCAGCAGTTTGCCCGGGGGCTCCTACGAGCAGTACTTC CASSLPGGSYEQYF
TRBJ1-5 . few TRBV4-3 TGCGCCAGCAGCCAAGATCTCGGCAGTACACCCCAGCATTTT CASSQDLGSTPQHF
TRBJ2-7 . . TRBV7-8 TGTGCCAGCAGCTTAGCCCTAAGATTATACGAGCAGTACTTC CASSLALRLYEQYF
TRBJ2-6 . . TRBV7-3 TGTGCCAGCAGGCGGCTCACAGGCTCTGGGGCCAACGTCCTGACTTTC CASRRLTGSGANVLTF
TRBJ2-1 . . TRBV19 TGTGCCAGTAGTACCGGACTAAACAATGAGCAGTTCTTC CASSTGLNNEQFF
TRBJ1-1 . . TRBV5-4 TGTGCCAGCAGCTTGGCCCGGGGCCCGAACACTGAAGCTTTCTTT CASSLARGPNTEAFF
TRBJ2-7 . . TRBV28 TGTGCCAGCAGTTCCCGGGCAGAGACCTTCTCCTACGAGCAGTACTTC CASSSRAETFSYEQYF
TRBJ2-7 TRBD1 . TRBV10-1 TGCGCCAGCAGTGAGTCGAAGGTCGGGACAGAGGCCTACGAGCAGTACTTC CASSESKVGTEAYEQYF
TRBJ1-4 TRBD1 . TRBV2 TGTGCCAGCAGTCCGGGACAGGGGGCGAGGTTTGGTAATGAAAAACTGTTTTTT CASSPGQGARFGNEKLFF
TRBJ1-2 TRBD1 . TRBV29-1 TGCAGCGTTGAAGGGACAGGGATATTTCCCTATGGCTACACCTTC CSVEGTGIFPYGYTF
TRBJ1-1 . . TRBV28 TGTGCCAGCAGTTTAGGACAGATGAACACTGAAGCTTTCTTT CASSLGQMNTEAFF
TRBJ1-1 . . TRBV7-9 TGTGCCAGCAGCTTAGACAGGGCTCTCGGAAACACTGAAGCTTTCTTT CASSLDRALGNTEAFF
TRBJ2-7 TRBD1 . TRBV27 TGTGCCAGCAGCCCCGGGACAGGGGGGAACGAGCAGTACTTC CASSPGTGGNEQYF
TRBJ2-5 . once TRBV7-5 TGTGCCAGAAGCCCCGATGTGAGGGGGCGGGGTCAAGAGACCCAGTACTTC CARSPDVRGRGQETQYF
TRBJ2-7 . . TRBV6-5 TGTGCCAGCAGTTACTCGGGGGAGTACGAGCAGTACTTC CASSYSGEYEQYF
TRBJ2-2 . . TRBV27 TGTGCCAGCAGTTCAAGGACAGCGAACACCGGGGAGCTGTTTTTT CASSSRTANTGELFF
TRBJ1-1 . few TRBV2 TGTGCCAGCAGTGAACCAAAGGTATTGAACACTGAAGCTTTCTTT CASSEPKVLNTEAFF
TRBJ1-2 TRBD1 . TRBV5-8 TGTGCCAGCAGAACATTCCGGGACAGCTTTTCTATTAACGGTTACACCTTC CASRTFRDSFSINGYTF
TRBJ2-4 TRBD1 . TRBV14 TGTGCCAGCAGCCAAGAGACAGGGGGCTACCTCGACGCCAAAAACATTCAGTACTTC CASSQETGGYLDAKNIQYF
TRBJ2-7 . . TRBV5-5 TGTGCCAGCAGCCAGCGTACAGGGTCCTACGAGCAGTACTTC CASSQRTGSYEQYF
TRBJ2-7 TRBD2 . TRBV10-2 TGCGCCACGTGGACTAGCCCCCACGAGCAGTACTTC CATWTSPHEQYF
TRBJ2-7 TRBD1 . TRBV7-6 TGTGCCAGCAGCTTAGCGCCACCCCCAGTGGACAGGGAGGTTATGGAATACGAGCAGTACTTC CASSLAPPPVDREVMEYEQYF